This T cell receptor beta chain was captured by sequencing in a study of blood T cell repertoires in COVID-19. Study background: COVID-19 samples, acute and convalescent, were from the United States, Italy and Spain. T cells, B-cell-depleted T cells, or PBMCs supplied cDNA or gDNA.

V lost 0 bases to trimming and J lost 5 bases, with 10 bases between them. Germline-derived CDR1 and CDR2 are MNHEY and SMNVEV (reference sequence). The CDR3 length is 14 residues. Authors' methods: Amplified reference gene primers provided the basis for estimating nucleated cell counts. Libraries were prepared by immunoSEQ multiplex PCR; TCRdb keeps only in-frame clonotypes and omits some of them. The V and J calls and clone size were taken over from that table, and D and trimming were inferred from the DNA. Of over 250,000 clones listed, approximately 85% are singletons. The rearrangement joins TRBV27 to TRBJ1-2, with D unresolved. The source material was peripheral blood. The receptor was derived from a man between 45 and 60 years old with active or convalescent COVID-19. The chain's CDR3 is CASSLSRQWYGYTF. In DNA form, the CDR3 reads TGTGCCAGCAGTTTATCGAGGCAGTGGTATGGCTACACCTTC.